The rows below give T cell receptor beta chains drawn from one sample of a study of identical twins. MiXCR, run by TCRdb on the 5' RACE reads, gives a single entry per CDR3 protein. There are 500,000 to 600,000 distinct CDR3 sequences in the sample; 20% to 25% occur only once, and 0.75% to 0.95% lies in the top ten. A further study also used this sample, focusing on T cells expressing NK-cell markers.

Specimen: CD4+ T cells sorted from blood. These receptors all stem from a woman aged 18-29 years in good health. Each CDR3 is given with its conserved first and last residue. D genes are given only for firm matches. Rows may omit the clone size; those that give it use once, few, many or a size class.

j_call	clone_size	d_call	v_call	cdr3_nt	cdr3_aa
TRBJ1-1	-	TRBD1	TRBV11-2	TGTGCCAGCAGCTCCAGGACAGGGCAGAACACTGAAGCTTTCTTT	CASSSRTGQNTEAFF
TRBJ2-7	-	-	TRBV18	TGTGCCAGCTCCCCTTCCGGTCTGGAGGGGACGGGAGAGCAGTACTTC	CASSPSGLEGTGEQYF
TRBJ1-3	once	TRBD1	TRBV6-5	TGTGCCAGCAGTTATGTCGGGACAGATTTTTTTGGAAACACCATATATTTT	CASSYVGTDFFGNTIYF
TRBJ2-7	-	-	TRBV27	TGTGCCAGCAGTTTATCCCCTTGGGCCCACGAGCAGTACTTC	CASSLSPWAHEQYF
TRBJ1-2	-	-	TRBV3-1	TGTGCCAGCAGCCTCGAAGGGAAGCGGAGCTATGGCTACACCTTC	CASSLEGKRSYGYTF
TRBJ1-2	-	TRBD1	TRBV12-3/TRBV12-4	TGTGCCAGCAGCCTCAGGACAGGGGCAGGCGGCTACACCTTC	CASSLRTGAGGYTF
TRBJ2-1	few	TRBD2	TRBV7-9	TGTGCCAGCAGCTCACCCCGAGCGGGGGCATACAATGAGCAGTTCTTC	CASSSPRAGAYNEQFF
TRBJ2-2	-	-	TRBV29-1	TGCAGCGTTTCCACCACCGGGGAGCTGTTTTTT	CSVSTTGELFF
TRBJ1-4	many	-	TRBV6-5	TGTGCCAGCAGTCGCGGGACGGTTAATGAAAAACTGTTTTTT	CASSRGTVNEKLFF
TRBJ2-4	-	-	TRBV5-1	TGCGCCAGCAGCTTATCCAGGGCCCAGGACATTCAGTACTTC	CASSLSRAQDIQYF
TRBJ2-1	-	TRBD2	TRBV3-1	TGTGCCAGCAGCCAAGTGATGGGCGGGGGGTGGAATGAGCAGTTCTTC	CASSQVMGGGWNEQFF
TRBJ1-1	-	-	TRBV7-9	TGTGCCAGCAGCTTGTTCCGTGACACTGAAGCTTTCTTT	CASSLFRDTEAFF
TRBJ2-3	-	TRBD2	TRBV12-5	TGTGCTAGTGGTCCAACCGGGCCTAGCGGGGGATTCAAATCAGCGCAGTATTTT	CASGPTGPSGGFKSAQYF
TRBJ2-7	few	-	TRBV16	TGTGCCAGCAGCCAGTTTGCTAGCTCCTACGAGCAGTACTTC	CASSQFASSYEQYF
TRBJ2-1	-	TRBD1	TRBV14	TGTGCCAGCAGCCAAGTGCCTAGGGACAGGAAAAATGAGCAGTTCTTC	CASSQVPRDRKNEQFF
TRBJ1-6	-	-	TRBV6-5	TGTGCCAGCAGTTTATCACCCCTGAGCTCCTATAATTCACCCCTCCACTTT	CASSLSPLSSYNSPLHF
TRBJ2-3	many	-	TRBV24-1	TGTGCCGTCGGAGGGGCAGGGCTACGAACAGATACGCAGTATTTT	CAVGGAGLRTDTQYF
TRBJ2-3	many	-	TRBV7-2	TGTGCCAGCAGTCACGACTGGGTAAATACGCAGTATTTT	CASSHDWVNTQYF